Listed here are 21 T cell receptor beta chains from one sample, sequenced in a study of post-analysis software for immune sequencing data. General study findings and limits: Controls showed lower frequencies than patients for a handful of TRBV segments, and TRBV5-6, TRBV5-1 and TRBV20-1 were among these.

These receptors lack a known antigen. Unique-molecular-identifier-tagged TCR beta cDNA libraries were used. TCRdb reanalysed the PCR reads using MiXCR and keeps one entry per CDR3 protein. Of fewer than 900,000 distinct CDR3 sequences listed, 40% to 55% were seen once; the top ten hold roughly 4.4%. The sequenced sample consisted of blood. These receptor sequences come from a girl between 10 and 17 years old with multiple sclerosis.

This clonotype was seen a handful of times. The CDR3 region is CSALGGVGYGYTF. In DNA form, the CDR3 reads TGCAGCGCCCTAGGCGGGGTAGGCTATGGCTACACCTTC. This chain uses TRBV29-1 with TRBJ1-2; D call uncertain. CDR1 is SQVTM and CDR2 is ANQGSEA in the germline V gene. The CDR3 spans 13 residues. Trimming pared 7 bases from V and 4 bases from J, leaving 16 bases between.

This chain joins TRBV7-8 and TRBJ1-5; D not resolved. The V gene's germline CDR1 is SGHVS and CDR2 FQNEAQ. Trimming shortened V by 1 base and J by 7 bases, and 11 bases separated the two germline ends. This CDR3 region has 14 residues. CDR3: CASSLGPNRQPQHF. DNA of the CDR3: TGTGCCAGCAGCTTAGGCCCCAACCGGCAGCCCCAGCATTTT.

In this sample, this clonotype turned up a few times. This sequence joins TRBV30 and TRBJ1-2; D gene uncertain. This CDR3 spans 14 amino acids. V was shortened by 0 bases and J by 0 bases, with 8 bases between the two germline ends. The germline CDR1 and CDR2 sequences are GTSNPN and SVGIG (reference sequence). The CDR3: CAWSVLRANYGYTF. For the CDR3, the DNA is TGTGCCTGGAGTGTACTGCGGGCTAACTATGGCTACACCTTC.

This clonotype was seen only a few times. The J gene is TRBJ2-3, the V gene TRBV12-3 or TRBV12-4; no reliable D call. This CDR3 is built from 15 residues. V was trimmed by 5 bases and J by 0 bases, leaving 12 bases between them. CDR3 residues: CASSPGLTSTDTQYF. The CDR3 nucleotides read TGTGCCAGCAGTCCTGGCCTCACTAGCACAGATACGCAGTATTTT.

A single count supports this clonotype. This chain uses TRBV28 with TRBJ2-1, with D perhaps TRBD1 or TRBD2 (5 bases each). Looked up from germline, CDR1 is MDHEN and CDR2 is SYDVKM. CDR3 length: 15 amino acids. V lost 3 bases to trimming and J lost 4 bases, with 13 bases between them. CDR3 sequence reads: CASSLGPTGYNEQFF. CDR3 bases: TGTGCCAGCAGTTTGGGACCGACGGGGTACAATGAGCAGTTCTTC.

The rearrangement joins TRBV20-1 to TRBJ2-7; D gene uncertain. The germline V gene encodes CDR1 DFQATT and CDR2 SNEGSKA (reference sequence). The CDR3 length is 14 residues. Trimming took 3 bases from V and 0 from J, leaving 12 bases between them. Here the CDR3 DNA reads TGCAGTGCTAGCAGTAGCTGGAGCTCCTACGAGCAGTACTTC. It is translated as CSASSSWSSYEQYF.

This clonotype occurred a few times. The chain uses TRBV7-9 and TRBJ2-7, with TRBD1 matching 8 bases. With 5 bases clipped from V and 4 bases from J, the junction kept 10 bases outside the gene matches. CDR1 and CDR2 from the germline V gene are SEHNR and FQNEAQ (reference sequence). There are 15 residues in the CDR3. CDR3 nucleotides: TGTGCCAGCAGCCCGTTTCAGGGGGCTTTGTACGAGCAGTACTTC. Residues: CASSPFQGALYEQYF. Combining the CDR3 with reference TRBV7-9 and TRBJ2-7 gives the whole variable domain DTGVSQNPRHKITKRGQNVTFRCDPISEHNRLYWYRQTLGQGPEFLTYFQNEAQLEKSRLLSDRFSAERPKGSFSTLEIQRTEQGDSAMYLCASSPFQGALYEQYFGPGTRLTVT.

This clonotype was seen more than once but under ten times. The CDR3 DNA reads TGTGCCAGCAGCTCCGGACTAAGCGGCCCCTTCACAGATACGCAGTATTTT. Protein product: CASSSGLSGPFTDTQYF. The gene calls are TRBV7-9 and TRBJ2-3, with D possibly being TRBD2 (6 bases). Deletions cut 4 bases from V and 2 bases from J, with 19 bases between. The CDR3 consists of 17 residues. Germline CDR1 is SEHNR and CDR2 is FQNEAQ (reference sequence). Full variable domain (remainder filled in from reference TRBV7-9 and TRBJ2-3): DTGVSQNPRHKITKRGQNVTFRCDPISEHNRLYWYRQTLGQGPEFLTYFQNEAQLEKSRLLSDRFSAERPKGSFSTLEIQRTEQGDSAMYLCASSSGLSGPFTDTQYFGPGTRLTVL.

The rearrangement uses TRBV4-2 and TRBJ1-6; 12 positions match TRBD1. The CDR3 sequence is 16 residues long. V trimming: 3 bases; J trimming: 13 bases; junction bases outside the gene matches: 10. CDR1 and CDR2 from the germline V gene are LGHNA and YNFKEQ. The CDR3 spells CASSQDPGTGGDPLHF. The CDR3 DNA sequence: TGTGCCAGCAGCCAGGATCCCGGGACAGGGGGCGATCCCCTCCACTTT.

This chain joins TRBV20-1 and TRBJ2-1, with D unclear. The V gene lost 0 bases and the J gene lost 9 bases, with 6 bases spanning the gap. This CDR3 is built from 11 residues. CDR1 is DFQATT, CDR2 SNEGSKA, per germline (reference sequence). This CDR3 is CSARDRAEQFF. DNA for the CDR3: TGCAGTGCTAGAGATCGGGCTGAGCAGTTCTTC.

This clonotype was counted only a few times. The chain links TRBV19 to TRBJ2-1; TRBD2 matches at 7 bases. The germline CDR1 and CDR2 sequences are LNHDA and SQIVND (reference sequence). The CDR3 contains 13 residues. Germline trimming cut 3 bases from V and 10 bases from J; bases unmatched to any gene: 6. CDR3 residues: CASSIRAGVEQFF. For the CDR3, the DNA is TGTGCCAGTAGTATCAGGGCGGGAGTAGAGCAGTTCTTC. Full variable domain (missing parts from reference TRBV19 and TRBJ2-1): DGGITQSPKYLFRKEGQNVTLSCEQNLNHDAMYWYRQDPGQGLRLIYYSQIVNDFQKGDIAEGYSVSREKKESFPLTVTSAQKNPTAFYLCASSIRAGVEQFFGPGTRLTVL.

This clonotype was observed a few times. The genes are TRBV11-2 and TRBJ2-7; D not certain. The CDR3 sequence is 15 residues long. V was clipped by 0 bases and J by 1 base, with 10 bases between them. From germline, CDR1 is SGHAT and CDR2 FQNNGV. The DNA for the CDR3 is TGTGCCAGCAGCTTAGATCTGGTGAAGTCCTACGAGCAGTACTTC. Protein: CASSLDLVKSYEQYF.

This chain links TRBV28 with TRBJ2-1, with unresolved D. The germline V and J ends were trimmed by 4 bases and 3 bases, with 13 bases remaining between them. Per germline, CDR1 MDHEN and CDR2 SYDVKM. This CDR3 has 15 amino acids. The DNA of the CDR3 is TGTGCCAGCAGTTCTGGCCAGCAGGACTACAATGAGCAGTTCTTC. Residues: CASSSGQQDYNEQFF.

The chain has TRBV5-1 and TRBJ2-1; tentatively, D is TRBD1 (5 bases). The CDR3 contains 14 residues. Trimming stripped 0 bases from V and 6 bases from J, with 10 bases between. Looked up from germline, CDR1 is SGHRS and CDR2 is YFSETQ. CDR3 sequence: CASSLGFGANEQFF. The CDR3 region has the DNA TGCGCCAGCAGCTTGGGGTTTGGGGCCAATGAGCAGTTCTTC.

The V and J genes are TRBV20-1 and TRBJ1-2; D is unresolved. V lost 6 bases, J lost 3 bases, and 20 bases lay in between. The CDR3 length is 15 residues. Germline-derived CDR1 and CDR2 are DFQATT and SNEGSKA (reference sequence). In DNA, the CDR3 is TGCAGTGCAATGGGGATCGTGGCCCCTCACTATGGCTACACCTTC. Amino acid sequence: CSAMGIVAPHYGYTF.

J is TRBJ2-7 and V is TRBV29-1; 13 nucleotides agree with TRBD2. The germline V gene has CDR1 SQVTM and CDR2 ANQGSEA. Germline trimming cut 0 bases from V and 7 bases from J; bases unmatched to any gene: 9. This CDR3 contains 16 residues. The CDR3 here is CSVEDPGLAGVNEQYF. The CDR3 nucleotides read TGCAGCGTTGAAGATCCCGGACTAGCGGGAGTCAATGAGCAGTACTTC.

This clonotype came up a few times. This chain joins TRBV7-2 and TRBJ2-1; D remains unclear. CDR1 and CDR2 (germline): SGHTA, FQGNSA. The CDR3 totals 13 residues. V gave up 7 bases and J gave up 8 bases, with 15 bases separating them. The chain's CDR3 is CASTILLGDEQFF. In DNA, the CDR3 is TGTGCCAGCACCATTCTCCTTGGTGATGAGCAGTTCTTC.

The chain uses TRBV7-9 and TRBJ1-2, with a possible D match to TRBD1 (5 bases). Germline CDR1 SEHNR, CDR2 FQNEAQ (reference sequence). This CDR3 region has 15 residues. In DNA form, the CDR3 reads TGTGGGGCCGAGAGGTGGGGACCACTGCTCTATGGCTACACCTTC. Its protein product is CGAERWGPLLYGYTF. The complete variable domain, with remaining parts taken from reference TRBV7-9 and TRBJ1-2, reads DTGVSQNPRHKITKRGQNVTFRCDPISEHNRLYWYRQTLGQGPEFLTYFQNEAQLEKSRLLSDRFSAERPKGSFSTLEIQRTEQGDSAMYLCGAERWGPLLYGYTFGSGTRLTVV.

The V gene is TRBV6-6, the J gene TRBJ2-5; a weak D match, TRBD2 (7 bases). The J call could be wrong; TRBJ2-4 is a better fit for the DNA end. This CDR3 is 15 amino acids long. CDR1 is MNHNY, CDR2 SVGAGI, per germline (reference sequence). Here the CDR3 reads CASSYSGGPQNIQYF. In nucleotides, the CDR3 is TGTGCCAGCAGTTACTCGGGGGGGCCCCAAAACATTCAGTACTTC.

Note on this clonotype: Its ends do not fully match the called genes, so a read error is possible. J is TRBJ2-5 and V is TRBV12-3 or TRBV12-4; possibly TRBD2 for D (7 bases). With the DNA end fitting TRBJ2-7 better, the J assignment may be wrong. The CDR3 is 15 residues long. The CDR3 reads CAGSTWLGGANEQYF. The CDR3, as DNA: TGTGCCGGCAGCACTTGGTTGGGGGGGGCAAACGAGCAGTACTTC.

The chain couples TRBV7-2 to TRBJ2-5, with 8 bases aligning to TRBD1. The better agreement between TRBJ2-7 and the DNA end casts doubt on the J call. This CDR3 spans 15 amino acids. Germline CDR1 reads SGHTA; CDR2 reads FQGNSA. CDR3 loop: CASSLGGTGGNEQYF. The CDR3, as DNA: TGTGCCAGCAGCTTAGGCGGAACAGGGGGGAACGAGCAGTACTTC.